These 27 T cell receptor beta chains came from one sample sequenced in a study of CD4 T cells in relation to SARS-CoV-2 and coronaviruses (dated by TCRdb to the early 2020s). These receptors are not linked to any known antigen. Library construction relied on the immunoSEQ multiplex PCR assay. TCRdb took over this immuneACCESS table, retaining in-frame rearrangements with V and J assigned. Such tables are incomplete; in checked studies, under half of the missing clones stem from an unresolved V gene, and the remainder is unexplained. The sample yields some 45,000 clones; approximately 80% were counted once. Of the sample, 1.4% is held by the ten largest clones. The sequencing input was naive CD4+ T cells from PBMCs, cultured in vitro. The sample's cell subset or site, from its label and the paper: naive CD4+ T cells isolated by negative enrichment. These TCRs come from an adult with COVID-19.

Turning to this clone: One junction end disagrees with the germline gene, perhaps due to a read error. The V call is TRBV7-3, the J call TRBJ2-1, with D possibly called TRBD1 or TRBD2 (5 bases each). In germline, CDR1 is SGHTA, CDR2 FQGTGA. The CDR3 is 12 residues long. Written as DNA, the CDR3 is TGTGCCAGCAGCTTAGGGGGTGGCCCCCGGCTCTTC. Amino acid sequence: CASSLGGGPRLF.

CDR3 sequence (DNA): TGTGCCAGCAGCCCCCTGCCAGGACAGGGGGCCGAGGGGGATCAGCCCCAGCATTTT. This sequence encodes CASSPLPGQGAEGDQPQHF. The V and J genes are TRBV21-1 and TRBJ1-5; TRBD1 is the table's D call and was not checked against the DNA. TRBV21-1 is given as a pseudogene. The CDR3 length is 19 residues.

J is TRBJ2-1 and V is TRBV6-2 or TRBV6-3; 7 nucleotides match TRBD1. Losses at the gene ends were 3 bases for V and 5 bases for J; bases not matched to a gene: 7. The CDR3 is 15 residues long. CDR1 MNHEY and CDR2 SVGEGT come from the germline V gene. CDR3 protein: CASSYTGAAHNEQFF. CDR3 DNA: TGTGCCAGCAGTTATACAGGGGCGGCCCACAATGAGCAGTTCTTC.

The chain employs TRBV4-1 and TRBJ2-7; 10 positions match TRBD2. V lost 4 bases to trimming and J lost 4 bases; unmatched junction nucleotides: 13. The CDR3 totals 17 residues. Per the germline V gene, CDR1 is MGHRA and CDR2 is YSYEKL. CDR3 bases: TGCGCCAGCAGCCGAACGCTACCGGGACTAGCGAATTACGAGCAGTACTTC. Amino acid sequence: CASSRTLPGLANYEQYF.

This rearrangement joins TRBV11-2 to TRBJ2-3; D may be TRBD2 (6 bases). Germline CDR1 and CDR2: SGHAT and FQNNGV. V dropped 2 bases and J dropped 2 bases, with 14 bases sitting between them. There are 16 residues in the CDR3. The CDR3 spells CASSLNLGLITDTQYF. The CDR3 DNA reads TGTGCCAGCAGCTTAAATTTGGGACTCATCACAGATACGCAGTATTTT.

The V gene is TRBV5-6, the J gene TRBJ2-1, with no clear D. The V gene lost 3 bases and the J gene lost 9 bases, with 10 bases spanning the gap. CDR1 is SGHDT and CDR2 is YYEEEE in the germline V gene. This CDR3 region has 12 residues. CDR3 protein: CASSYLLAEQFF. CDR3 DNA: TGTGCCAGCAGCTATTTGCTGGCTGAGCAGTTCTTC.

CDR3 DNA: TGTGCCAGCAGTCGCTCGACAGGGTCGGGCTACGAGCAGTACTTC. Encoded protein: CASSRSTGSGYEQYF. The rearrangement joins TRBV6-5 to TRBJ2-7; TRBD1 aligns across 7 bases. Germline CDR1 reads MNHEY; CDR2 reads SVGAGI. This CDR3 is built from 15 residues. With 5 bases clipped from V and 3 bases from J, the junction kept 10 bases outside the gene matches.

In its sample, this clone was seen a few times. The rearrangement links TRBV14 to TRBJ2-2; D not certain. The CDR3 has 12 amino acids. Trimming left V 6 bases short and J 7 bases short, with 9 bases between. From germline, CDR1 is SGHDN and CDR2 FVKESK. The CDR3 DNA reads TGTGCCAGCAGACCGACATTCGGGGAGCTGTTTTTT. Its translation: CASRPTFGELFF.

The gene calls are TRBV5-5 and TRBJ2-5; D not certain. The CDR3 runs to 12 residues. The V gene lost 2 bases and the J gene lost 2 bases, with 4 bases spanning the gap. Germline V gives CDR1 SGHKS, CDR2 YYEKEE (reference sequence). This CDR3 is CASSFGQETQYF. As DNA, the CDR3 is TGTGCCAGCAGCTTCGGACAAGAGACCCAGTACTTC. The variable domain in full, with the rest retrieved from reference TRBV5-5 and TRBJ2-5, is DAGVTQSPTHLIKTRGQQVTLRCSPISGHKSVSWYQQVLGQGPQFIFQYYEKEERGRGNFPDRFSARQFPNYSSELNVNALLLGDSALYLCASSFGQETQYFGPGTRLLVL.

The chain carries TRBV18 and TRBJ2-3; the match to TRBD2 covers 9 bases. In germline, CDR1 is KGHSH, CDR2 LQKENI. The CDR3 is made up of 16 amino acids. J gave up 6 bases and V 2 bases, and 9 bases lay outside the gene matches. CDR3 protein: CASSPATSGVTDTQYF. In DNA, the CDR3 is TGTGCCAGCTCACCAGCGACTAGCGGTGTGACGGATACGCAGTATTTT.

The chain is built from TRBV6-1 and TRBJ1-3; D perhaps matches TRBD1 (5 bases). Between the trimmed V and J ends, which lost 3 bases and 9 bases, there was a span of 24 bases. CDR3 length equals 17 residues. In germline, CDR1 is MNHNS, CDR2 SASEGT. CDR3 amino acids: CASSDYRRSRPKRTIYF. The CDR3 DNA follows: TGTGCCAGCAGTGATTACAGGCGTTCCCGGCCTAAACGCACCATATATTTT.

This chain's CDR3 is CASSRGGSSDEQFF. CDR3 nucleotide sequence: TGCGCCAGCAGCCGTGGCGGGAGTTCGGATGAGCAGTTCTTC. The chain employs TRBV4-1 and TRBJ2-1; 7 bases agree with TRBD2. With V trimmed by 4 bases and J by 8 bases, 8 bases remained unmatched. The germline V gene has CDR1 MGHRA and CDR2 YSYEKL. The CDR3 is 14 amino acids.

The V gene is TRBV4-1, the J gene TRBJ2-7; maybe TRBD1 (7 bases). CDR3 length: 18 amino acids. Germline loops: CDR1 MGHRA, CDR2 YSYEKL. V dropped 1 base and J dropped 5 bases, with 24 bases sitting between them. CDR3 bases: TGCGCCAGCAGCCAAGGTGCAGGCAGGGGGGTTACGGGGAACGAGCAGTACTTC. Translating gives CASSQGAGRGVTGNEQYF.

The genes are TRBV3-1 (or the pseudogene TRBV3-2) and TRBJ2-3; 7 bases agree with TRBD2. The V gene's germline CDR1 is LGHDT and CDR2 YNNKEL (reference sequence). The CDR3 extends over 14 amino acids. The junction had 2 bases not matched to a gene; V was cut back by 2 bases and J by 3 bases. In DNA, the CDR3 is TGTGCCAGCAGCCAACGGCGGGGGACAGATACGCAGTATTTT. Translating gives CASSQRRGTDTQYF.

V and J are TRBV18 and TRBJ2-2, with 7 bases that match TRBD1. V trimming: 3 bases; J trimming: 0 bases; junction bases outside the gene matches: 7. CDR3 length: 17 residues. In germline, CDR1 is KGHSH, CDR2 LQKENI. The CDR3 loop is CASSPLLGTANTGELFF. CDR3 DNA: TGTGCCAGCTCACCTTTACTCGGGACAGCGAACACCGGGGAGCTGTTTTTT.

The genes are TRBV7-2 and TRBJ2-3; D is uncertain. Per germline, CDR1 SGHTA and CDR2 FQGNSA. The V gene lost 1 base and the J gene lost 4 bases, with 12 bases spanning the gap. The CDR3 covers 15 residues. Written as DNA, the CDR3 is TGTGCCAGCAGCTTAGTGTACGGCAGGTCAGATACGCAGTATTTT. This encodes CASSLVYGRSDTQYF. The whole variable domain, filled in from reference TRBV7-2 and TRBJ2-3, reads GAGVSQSPSNKVTEKGKDVELRCDPISGHTALYWYRQSLGQGLEFLIYFQGNSAPDKSGLPSDRFSAERTGGSVSTLTIQRTQQEDSAVYLCASSLVYGRSDTQYFGPGTRLTVL.

The chain combines TRBV4-1 with TRBJ2-7; D is undetermined. The CDR3 contains 14 residues. V lost 3 bases to trimming and J lost 6 bases, with 15 bases between them. Germline loops: CDR1 MGHRA, CDR2 YSYEKL. For the CDR3, the DNA is TGCGCCAGCAGCCATGCCCCGCGAGTAACCGAGCAGTACTTC. This codes for CASSHAPRVTEQYF.

This rearrangement joins TRBV28 to TRBJ1-3, with D tentatively TRBD1 (5 bases). With 1 base removed from V and 0 bases from J, the gap between germline ends came to 16 bases. CDR1 MDHEN and CDR2 SYDVKM come from the germline V gene. This CDR3 region has 18 residues. The CDR3 DNA sequence: TGTGCCAGCAGTTTATATAGGCAGGGCCACATCTCTGGAAACACCATATATTTT. Its protein product is CASSLYRQGHISGNTIYF.

The CDR3 is CASSDGGTDYNEQFF. As DNA, the CDR3 is TGTGCCAGCAGTGACGGCGGGACAGACTACAATGAGCAGTTCTTC. The V gene is TRBV6-4, the J gene TRBJ2-1; possible D gene TRBD1, 7 bases. V gave up 2 bases and J gave up 3 bases, with 11 bases separating them. The CDR3 has 15 amino acids. Germline values: CDR1 MRHNA, CDR2 SNTAGT.

The chain combines TRBV10-3 with TRBJ1-1; weak D call: TRBD1 (5 bases). CDR1 is ENHRY and CDR2 is SYGVKD in the germline V gene. The CDR3 is 14 residues long. V lost 6 bases and J lost 0, with 11 bases in between. Here the CDR3 DNA reads TGTGCCATCAGCACAGGACAAGTGAACACTGAAGCTTTCTTT. Amino acids: CAISTGQVNTEAFF.

This sequence joins TRBV9 and TRBJ2-2; D is tentatively TRBD1 or TRBD2 (5 bases each). Germline V gives CDR1 SGDLS, CDR2 YYNGEE. The CDR3 is made up of 15 amino acids. The V and J ends lost 4 bases and 4 bases respectively, with 14 bases between them. This chain's CDR3 is CASSRGRYSTGELFF. CDR3 nucleotide sequence: TGTGCCAGCAGCAGGGGACGGTACAGCACCGGGGAGCTGTTTTTT.

The J gene is TRBJ2-7, the V gene TRBV11-2; 8 positions match TRBD1. V lost 4 bases, J lost 2 bases, and 10 bases stayed unmatched. The CDR3 runs 16 residues. The germline CDR1 and CDR2 sequences are SGHAT and FQNNGV. The DNA for the CDR3 is TGTGCCAGCAGCTCCCTCTTTTCGGGACAGGCCTACGAGCAGTACTTC. Translation gives CASSSLFSGQAYEQYF.

The gene calls are TRBV4-1 and TRBJ1-1, with D unclear. The CDR3 contains 10 residues. Germline V gene lookup returns CDR1 MGHRA and CDR2 YSYEKL. V lost 6 bases, J lost 9 bases, and 8 bases lay in between. The CDR3 protein is CASRRHKAFF. The CDR3 coding sequence is TGCGCCAGCAGAAGACACAAAGCTTTCTTT.

The rearrangement joins TRBV10-3 to TRBJ2-1; 7 bases are a match to TRBD2. This CDR3 contains 14 residues. Germline trimming cut 8 bases from V and 9 bases from J; bases unmatched to any gene: 13. Germline V lookup: CDR1 ENHRY, CDR2 SYGVKD. The CDR3 sequence is CAICGAGFMAEQFF. The CDR3 DNA is TGTGCCATCTGTGGAGCGGGGTTTATGGCTGAGCAGTTCTTC.

Only one count was recorded for this clone. The rearrangement joins TRBV7-9 to TRBJ2-3; either TRBD1 or TRBD2 may supply D (5 bases each). Germline CDR1 SEHNR, CDR2 FQNEAQ (reference sequence). V was clipped by 8 bases and J by 2 bases, with 17 bases between them. The CDR3 contains 15 residues. The CDR3 protein is CASLPGAVDTDTQYF. Here the CDR3 DNA reads TGTGCCAGCCTCCCCGGGGCCGTAGACACAGATACGCAGTATTTT.

The rearrangement joins TRBV30 to TRBJ1-4; weak D call: TRBD1 (5 bases). The CDR3 totals 14 residues. Trimming shortened V by 0 bases and J by 12 bases, and 17 bases separated the two germline ends. The V gene's germline CDR1 is GTSNPN and CDR2 SVGIG (reference sequence). The chain's CDR3 is CAWSVRPQGGQLFF. The CDR3 region has the DNA TGTGCCTGGAGTGTTCGGCCCCAGGGTGGGCAACTGTTTTTT.

The CDR3 region is CASSPRPGQSYEQYF. As DNA, the CDR3 is TGTGCCAGTAGTCCACGACCAGGACAGTCCTACGAGCAGTACTTC. The chain couples TRBV19 to TRBJ2-7; possible D gene TRBD1, 6 bases. The CDR3 length is 15 residues. V was trimmed by 5 bases and J by 1 base, leaving 15 bases between them. Germline V gives CDR1 LNHDA, CDR2 SQIVND (reference sequence).